The 20 T cell receptor beta chains below were found in one sample sequenced in a study of coeliac disease. Using immunoSEQ multiplex PCR, the repertoire was profiled, and TCRdb retains in-frame clones only, with some absent. Among about 9,400 clones listed, over 55% were seen once. Sequencing used lamina propria lymphocytes from the gut. The receptors were gathered from a woman aged 55-70 years with celiac disease.

V is TRBV7-8 and J is TRBJ2-3, with TRBD2 identical over 8 bases. Trimming at V came to 4 bases and at J to 6 bases, leaving 6 bases not matched to a gene. Germline assignment: CDR1 SGHVS and CDR2 FQNEAQ. This CDR3 is 14 amino acids long. The CDR3 here is CASSSRLARDTQYF. CDR3 in DNA: TGTGCCAGCAGCTCCCGACTAGCGCGGGATACGCAGTATTTT.

This chain links TRBV7-2 with TRBJ2-7; TRBD2 might be the D (6 bases). Germline V gives CDR1 SGHTA, CDR2 FQGNSA. Trimming shortened V by 2 bases and J by 0 bases, and 20 bases separated the two germline ends. The CDR3 runs 18 residues. The CDR3 region has the DNA TGTGCCAGCAGCTTAAATCCGTGGGAGGCGAGAAGCTCCTACGAGCAGTACTTC. It specifies CASSLNPWEARSSYEQYF.

CDR3 in DNA: TGTGCCAGCAGCCGACACTCGGGGGAGCTGTTTTTT. This translates into CASSRHSGELFF. V usage is TRBV7-3 and J usage is TRBJ2-2; D unclear. Germline CDR1 and CDR2: SGHTA and FQGTGA. The CDR3 is 12 residues long. V lost 5 bases and J 8 bases, leaving 9 bases between the germline ends.

The chain has TRBV4-3 and TRBJ2-1; tentative D call: TRBD2 (5 bases). The V end lost 1 base, the J end lost 8 bases, and 12 bases lay between the germline ends. The CDR3 is 14 amino acids. Germline assignment: CDR1 LGHNA and CDR2 YSLEER. This chain's CDR3 is CASSQGGRRDEQFF. The CDR3 DNA follows: TGCGCCAGCAGCCAAGGAGGGAGACGGGATGAGCAGTTCTTC.

This chain connects TRBV7-3 to TRBJ2-1, with 8 nucleotides matching TRBD2. This CDR3 spans 15 amino acids. Germline V gene lookup returns CDR1 SGHTA and CDR2 FQGTGA. The J segment lost 5 bases and the V segment lost 3 bases, leaving 6 bases of the junction unmatched. CDR3 in DNA: TGTGCCAGCAGCTTGAGGGGACTAGGCCACAATGAGCAGTTCTTC. It codes for CASSLRGLGHNEQFF. The variable domain in full, with the rest retrieved from reference TRBV7-3 and TRBJ2-1, is GAGVSQTPSNKVTEKGKYVELRCDPISGHTALYWYRQSLGQGPEFLIYFQGTGAADDSGLPNDRFFAVRPEGSVSTLKIQRTERGDSAVYLCASSLRGLGHNEQFFGPGTRLTVL.

This clone was seen more than once but under ten times. V is TRBV4-3 and J is TRBJ1-1; 7 bases match TRBD1. Trimming cost V 0 bases and J 10 bases; bases outside gene matches: 14. Germline V gene data show CDR1 as LGHNA and CDR2 as YSLEER. CDR3 length: 16 amino acids. The CDR3 region has the DNA TGCGCCAGCAGCCAAGAAATGGACAGGATGAGTATCGGAGCTTTCTTT. Translated: CASSQEMDRMSIGAFF.

This sequence joins TRBV11-3 and TRBJ2-1; D unresolved. The ends were cut back, 6 bases at V and 6 bases at J, with 12 bases in the middle. This CDR3 comprises 13 residues. Germline-derived CDR1 and CDR2 are SGHNT and YENEEA. The CDR3 loop is CASRSGSGNEQFF. CDR3 in DNA: TGTGCCAGCAGGTCGGGTTCGGGCAATGAGCAGTTCTTC.

The rearrangement joins TRBV28 to TRBJ2-4, with D possibly being TRBD1 (5 bases). The V gene's germline CDR1 is MDHEN and CDR2 SYDVKM. Trimming left V 10 bases short and J 9 bases short, with 16 bases between. This CDR3 contains 12 residues. The CDR3 protein is CATTTPQGIQYF. The CDR3 DNA sequence: TGTGCCACTACGACACCCCAGGGCATTCAGTACTTC. Full variable domain (rest looked up from reference TRBV28 and TRBJ2-4): DVKVTQSSRYLVKRTGEKVFLECVQDMDHENMFWYRQDPGLGLRLIYFSYDVKMKEKGDIPEGYSVSREKKERFSLILESASTNQTSMYLCATTTPQGIQYFGAGTRLSVL.

V gene TRBV7-9 combines with J gene TRBJ1-5; D remains unclear. The CDR3 sequence is 13 residues long. V was clipped by 1 base and J by 4 bases, with 5 bases between them. Germline CDR1 is SEHNR and CDR2 is FQNEAQ (reference sequence). The CDR3 region is CASSLGLNQPQHF. The CDR3 region has the DNA TGTGCCAGCAGCTTAGGACTGAATCAGCCCCAGCATTTT.

CDR3: CASSSGLAGANTGELFF. The CDR3 region has the DNA TGTGCCAGCAGCTCAGGACTAGCGGGGGCGAACACCGGGGAGCTGTTTTTT. The chain has TRBV9 and TRBJ2-2; 13 nucleotides agree with TRBD2. The CDR3 contains 17 residues. Trimming took 4 bases from V and 0 from J; bases not matched to a gene: 3. Germline CDR1 and CDR2: SGDLS and YYNGEE.

The chain joins TRBV6-6 to TRBJ2-2; TRBD2 agrees at 7 bases. CDR3 length: 13 amino acids. Germline V gene lookup returns CDR1 MNHNY and CDR2 SVGAGI (reference sequence). V lost 8 bases to trimming and J lost 6 bases; unmatched junction nucleotides: 6. The CDR3 sequence is CASGPGGPGELFF. CDR3 nucleotides: TGTGCCAGCGGTCCGGGAGGCCCCGGGGAGCTGTTTTTT.

The V and J genes are TRBV7-9 and TRBJ2-1; 8 nucleotides match TRBD1. Germline V gives CDR1 SEHNR, CDR2 FQNEAQ (reference sequence). This CDR3 spans 13 amino acids. J was trimmed by 7 bases and V by 5 bases; bases with no gene match: 4. As DNA, the CDR3 is TGTGCCAGCAGCCCCCGGGACAGGAATGAGCAGTTCTTC. Amino acid sequence: CASSPRDRNEQFF.

This sequence joins TRBV10-3 and TRBJ2-4; 7 bases align to TRBD1. This CDR3 region has 14 residues. V lost 3 bases, J lost 9 bases, and 8 bases stayed unmatched. Germline V gives CDR1 ENHRY, CDR2 SYGVKD. The CDR3 DNA reads TGTGCCATCAGTGATGAGGGGGCTGGGAGCATTCAGTACTTC. It specifies CAISDEGAGSIQYF.

The genes are TRBV9 and TRBJ2-1; D is perhaps TRBD1 (6 bases). The germline V gene has CDR1 SGDLS and CDR2 YYNGEE. V was clipped by 0 bases and J by 4 bases, with 11 bases between them. This CDR3 has 15 amino acids. The CDR3, as DNA: TGTGCCAGCAGCGTAGAGGGGGTGACTTACAATGAGCAGTTCTTC. Its translation is CASSVEGVTYNEQFF.

The V gene is TRBV20-1, the J gene TRBJ1-1; D unclear. V lost 6 bases and J lost 11, with 16 bases in between. Per the germline V gene, CDR1 is DFQATT and CDR2 is SNEGSKA (reference sequence). The CDR3 runs 11 residues. Written as DNA, the CDR3 is TGCAGTGCCCCAGCGGCCGGGCGCGCTTTCTTT. Residues: CSAPAAGRAFF.

CDR3 residues: CASSVLQGAPNEQYF. As DNA, the CDR3 is TGTGCCAGCAGTGTCTTACAGGGGGCGCCCAACGAGCAGTACTTC. The genes are TRBV6-1 and TRBJ2-7; TRBD1 matches at 9 bases. The V gene end was trimmed by 4 bases and the J gene end by 5 bases; junction bases not matched to a gene: 9. There are 15 residues in the CDR3. Germline V lookup: CDR1 MNHNS, CDR2 SASEGT.

The chain has TRBV7-2 and TRBJ2-3, with TRBD1 as a possible D gene (6 bases). CDR3 length equals 16 residues. Germline values: CDR1 SGHTA, CDR2 FQGNSA. V lost 4 bases and J lost 4, with 18 bases in between. The CDR3 loop reads CASSSRGARMSDTQYF. CDR3 nucleotide sequence: TGTGCCAGCAGCTCCAGGGGCGCGCGGATGTCAGATACGCAGTATTTT.

The chain combines TRBV9 with TRBJ1-1; a weak D match, TRBD1 (5 bases). This CDR3 is 13 amino acids long. V dropped 2 bases and J dropped 3 bases, with 8 bases sitting between them. From germline, CDR1 is SGDLS and CDR2 YYNGEE. CDR3 loop: CASSVGGDTEAFF. The CDR3 bases are TGTGCCAGCAGCGTGGGGGGTGACACTGAAGCTTTCTTT.

The gene calls are TRBV29-1 and TRBJ1-3; a weak D match, TRBD1 (5 bases). The CDR3 totals 14 residues. Germline V gene lookup returns CDR1 SQVTM and CDR2 ANQGSEA. V was pared by 0 bases and J by 4 bases, with 10 bases between. The CDR3 coding sequence is TGCAGCGTTGAAGATCCGACAGACGGAAACACCATATATTTT. Its translation is CSVEDPTDGNTIYF.

There are a few counts of this clone. The chain employs TRBV5-5 and TRBJ1-1, with 9 bases identical to TRBD1. After removal of 6 bases from V and 4 bases from J, the junction contained 7 bases not matched to a gene. Germline lookup yields CDR1 SGHKS and CDR2 YYEKEE (reference sequence). CDR3 size: 14 residues. CDR3 in DNA: TGTGCCAGCATCCCCGGGACAGGGTCCACTGAAGCTTTCTTT. It codes for CASIPGTGSTEAFF.